This T cell receptor (beta chain) was sequenced during a study of T cell responses to AZD1222 COVID-19 vaccine. Regarding the study as a whole: Elevations in Spike-specific TCR breadth and depth followed administration of two AZD1222 doses.

The CDR3 has 13 amino acids. Germline lookup yields CDR1 GTSNPN and CDR2 SVGIG (reference sequence). The V gene lost 0 bases and the J gene lost 5 bases, with 8 bases spanning the gap. The protocol was immunoSEQ multiplex PCR, while the TCRdb copy is restricted to in-frame clones and leaves out a portion. The data contain around 150,000 clones, roughly 91% of them singletons. Second-dose timings of about 4 or about 12 weeks were pooled. A remark on this clone: No antigen is known for it. Other nucleotide sequences in the sample specify the same CDR3.

Specimen: peripheral blood, collected 28 days after the second AZD1222 dose. This sequence joins TRBV30 and TRBJ1-5, with unresolved D. This TCR came from an adult who received the AZD1222 COVID-19 vaccine. CDR3 protein: CAWSVGSDQPQHF. In DNA, the CDR3 is TGTGCCTGGAGTGTCGGCTCTGATCAGCCCCAGCATTTT. Complete variable domain (other parts from reference TRBV30 and TRBJ1-5): SQTIHQWPATLVQPVGSPLSLECTVEGTSNPNLYWYRQAAGRGLQLLFYSVGIGQISSEVPQNLSASRPQDRQFILSSKKLLLSDSGFYLCAWSVGSDQPQHFGDGTRLSIL.